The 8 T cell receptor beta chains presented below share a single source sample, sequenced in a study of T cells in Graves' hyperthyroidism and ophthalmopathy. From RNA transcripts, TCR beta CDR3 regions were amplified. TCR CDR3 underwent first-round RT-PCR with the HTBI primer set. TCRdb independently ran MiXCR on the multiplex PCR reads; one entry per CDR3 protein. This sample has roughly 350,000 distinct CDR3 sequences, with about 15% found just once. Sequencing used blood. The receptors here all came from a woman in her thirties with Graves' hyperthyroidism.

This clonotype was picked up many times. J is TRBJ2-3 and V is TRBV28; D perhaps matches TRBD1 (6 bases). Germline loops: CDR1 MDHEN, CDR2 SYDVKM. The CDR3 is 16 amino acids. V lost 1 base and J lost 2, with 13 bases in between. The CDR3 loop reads CASSLSGVPSTDTQYF. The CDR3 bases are TGTGCCAGCAGTTTATCAGGGGTCCCTTCCACAGATACGCAGTATTTT.

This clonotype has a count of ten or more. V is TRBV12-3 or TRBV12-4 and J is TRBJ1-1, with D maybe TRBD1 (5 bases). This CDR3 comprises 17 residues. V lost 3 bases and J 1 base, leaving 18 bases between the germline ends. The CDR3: CASSLPMEGPRNTEAFF. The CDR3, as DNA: TGTGCCAGCAGTTTGCCAATGGAGGGGCCAAGGAACACTGAAGCTTTCTTT.

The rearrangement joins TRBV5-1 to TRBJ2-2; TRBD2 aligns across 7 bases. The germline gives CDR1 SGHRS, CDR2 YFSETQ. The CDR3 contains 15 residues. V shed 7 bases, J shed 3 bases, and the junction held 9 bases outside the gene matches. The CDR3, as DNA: TGCGCCAGCGTGGGCGGGAGTCGTTACACCGGGGAGCTGTTTTTT. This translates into CASVGGSRYTGELFF.

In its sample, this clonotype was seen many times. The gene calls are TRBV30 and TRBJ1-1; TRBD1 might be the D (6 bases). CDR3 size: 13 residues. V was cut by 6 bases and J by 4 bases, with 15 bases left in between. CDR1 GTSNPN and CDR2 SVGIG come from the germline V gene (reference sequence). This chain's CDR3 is CACHRAGVTEAFF. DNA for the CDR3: TGTGCCTGCCACCGTGCAGGGGTCACTGAAGCTTTCTTT. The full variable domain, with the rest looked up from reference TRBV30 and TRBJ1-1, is SQTIHQWPATLVQPVGSPLSLECTVEGTSNPNLYWYRQAAGRGLQLLFYSVGIGQISSEVPQNLSASRPQDRQFILSSKKLLLSDSGFYLCACHRAGVTEAFFGQGTRLTVV.

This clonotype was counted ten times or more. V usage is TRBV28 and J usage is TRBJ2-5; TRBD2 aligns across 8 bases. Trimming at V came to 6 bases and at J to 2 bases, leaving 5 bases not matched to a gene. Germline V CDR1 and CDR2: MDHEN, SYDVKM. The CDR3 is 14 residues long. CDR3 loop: CASRVAGTQETQYF. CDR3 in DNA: TGTGCCAGCAGGGTAGCGGGAACTCAAGAGACCCAGTACTTC.

Written as DNA, the CDR3 is TGCAGGGCCGGGACAGGGGGCACTGAAGCTTTCTTT. Encoded protein: CRAGTGGTEAFF. The V call is TRBV20-1, the J call TRBJ1-1; 11 bases match TRBD1. The CDR3 loop spans 12 amino acids. Germline CDR1 DFQATT, CDR2 SNEGSKA (reference sequence).

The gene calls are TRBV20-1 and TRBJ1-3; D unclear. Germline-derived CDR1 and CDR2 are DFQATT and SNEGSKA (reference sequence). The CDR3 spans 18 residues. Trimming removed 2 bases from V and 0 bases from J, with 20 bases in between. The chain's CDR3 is CSARSQYEPAISGNTIYF. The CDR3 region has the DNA TGCAGTGCTAGATCCCAGTACGAACCTGCTATCTCTGGAAACACCATATATTTT.

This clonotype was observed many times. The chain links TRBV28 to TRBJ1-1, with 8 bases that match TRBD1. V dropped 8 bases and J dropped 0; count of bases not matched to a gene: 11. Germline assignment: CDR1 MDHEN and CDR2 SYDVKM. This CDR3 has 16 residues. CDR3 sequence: CASLGAGQGMNTEAFF. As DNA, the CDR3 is TGTGCCAGCCTAGGGGCAGGACAGGGTATGAACACTGAAGCTTTCTTT.